The sequence of this TCR beta chain was determined in a study of neurological immune-mediated disorders. Germline V lookup: CDR1 DFQATT, CDR2 SNEGSKA (reference sequence). There are 15 residues in the CDR3. V was trimmed by 2 bases and J by 6 bases, leaving 16 bases between them. TCRdb passed the 5' RACE reads through MiXCR, listing each CDR3 protein once. There are 20,000 or so distinct CDR3 sequences in the sample; 15% occur only once, and roughly 15% lies in the top ten. The starting material, 2 million PBMCs stored at -80 C, gave rise to the unsorted libraries. Many counts were recorded for this clonotype.

The specimen was PBMCs. The chain carries TRBV20-1 and TRBJ2-2; the D gene is possibly TRBD2 (6 bases). The receptor's source is a female donor with HTLV-1-associated myelopathy (HAM/TSP). CDR3 nucleotides: TGCAGTGCTAGAAGGGACTCCTACTCACCCGGGGAGCTGTTTTTT. Protein: CSARRDSYSPGELFF.